What follows describes a single T cell receptor beta chain. Per the germline V gene, CDR1 is SGHDN and CDR2 is FVKESK. This CDR3 spans 14 amino acids. Trimming cost V 2 bases and J 6 bases, with 13 bases left between them. This specimen belongs to a study of blood T cell repertoires in COVID-19. Study context: Acute-phase and convalescent COVID-19 samples originated in the United States, Italy and Spain. From T cells, B-cell-depleted T cells, or PBMCs came the material, which was cDNA or gDNA.

TCRdb's copy holds only in-frame clones and misses some; the assay was immunoSEQ multiplex PCR. Here the sample spans about 190,000 clones, approximately 84% being singletons. Sequencing was performed on peripheral blood. The gene calls are TRBV14 and TRBJ1-1, with D perhaps matching TRBD1 (5 bases). This clonotype was sampled from a woman aged 70-85 years with active or convalescent COVID-19. CDR3 DNA sequence: TGTGCCAGCAGCCAACAGGGTGGGAATTCTGAAGCTTTCTTT. It translates to CASSQQGGNSEAFF.